This entry describes one T cell receptor (beta chain). Its antigen is unknown. Base qualities were left out, and no much larger clone turns up one base away. This entry is derived from a study of monozygotic twins with cystic fibrosis (dated by TCRdb to about 2021). About the full investigation: Barcoded libraries were prepared with about 16 PCR cycles from three micrograms of fragmented DNA. Data for three of the twin pairs had already been reported earlier in a different context. On the day blood was drawn, the twins' weight-for-height and FEVPerc (FEV1 disease centile) were ranked against those of the 800 to 1,100 cohort participants. The study compared TCR beta repertoires within and between 16 monozygotic twin pairs with cystic fibrosis to assess genetic influence on V and J gene usage. The cohort comprised ten female and six male twin pairs aged 2.0 to 36.4 years, median around 9 years, mostly children and adolescents. General study outcomes and caveats: Monozygotic CF twin pairs shared significantly more nucleotide-identical clonotypes within each pair than unrelated CF individuals shared with one another (P = 0.000026, Mann-Whitney). Simpson clonality was found to be generally low (median 0.0095), suggesting a naive-dominated repertoire, although higher clonality was observed in the most severely affected patients. No association turned up between shared CDR3 numbers and age, concordance or disease severity, and the cohort was small. V gene usage was most similar to the co-twin for 13 of 16 pairs, and J usage for 8 of 16 pairs, suggesting genetic constraints.

The twin pairs came from the European Cystic Fibrosis Twin and Sibling Study Cohort, a cohort that recruited patients from 170 or so CF clinics across 14 European countries. Zygosity and CFTR genotype were confirmed in-house, and zygosity was tested by multiplex PCR of nine short tandem repeat loci. Peripheral blood was taken from each twin, and clinical parameters were recorded on the day of blood sampling. Phenol/chloroform extraction was used to isolate genomic DNA from peripheral blood cells, and the DNA was then kept in TE buffer at 4 degrees C. TCR beta CDR3 regions were amplified by multiplex PCR with the immunoSEQ immune profiling system according to the manufacturer's instructions. An Illumina NextSeq system was used to carry out the sequencing. Processing in the source paper ran as follows. The immunoSEQ Analyzer platform handled processing of the sequence data, and clonality was calculated by taking the square root of Simpson's index of productive rearrangements. Similarity in V and J usage was quantified by Jensen-Shannon distance, and CDR3 generation probabilities were calculated with OLGA. The researchers looked up shared CDR3 sequences in the immuneACCESS database (August 2020) and in VDJdb (December 2020). TCRdb obtained this table from immuneACCESS and retained in-frame rearrangements with V and J assigned. These tables miss some clones; where compared with another copy, unresolved V genes account for less than half of the shortfall, and the remainder is unexplained. D and trimming come from the DNA, and the V and J calls and clone size come from that table. The sample includes about 29,000 clones, with just under 85% observed a single time. The top ten constitute 0.88% of the sample.

The junction carries 9 bases between V and J, which are trimmed by 5 bases and 4 bases respectively. From cysteine to phenylalanine, the CDR3 is 13 amino acids long. Only the CDR3 region is kept as DNA, spanning 39 bases read in frame from base 1. CDR1 and CDR2 are read off the germline V gene as SGHAT and FQNNGV. The specimen was blood. The sequence joins TRBV11-2 to TRBJ1-3; the D gene is perhaps TRBD1, on 6 matching bases. The receptor comes from a girl aged 2 to 10 with cystic fibrosis. The DNA sequence is given as TGTGCCAGCAGCCTAGGGGGGGGAAACACCATATATTTT. Translated, it reads CASSLGGGNTIYF.